A selection of T cell receptor beta chains follows, all from one sample in a study of CD8 T cell repertoires and HIV-1 epitope variants. The table came from immunoSEQ multiplex PCR; TCRdb's copy has only in-frame clones and leaves some out. The repertoire holds 6,000 to 8,000 clones, with about 72% as singletons. Antigens of these TCRs are unknown. The sequencing input was cultured CD8+ T cells derived from PBMCs. The receptors come from a male donor with HIV. Each CDR3 is given without its conserved first and last residue. The order of the fields is CDR3 protein, clone size, V gene. The size entry is marked missing in some rows and otherwise reads once, few, many or a size class.

cdr3_aa: ASGVRWETQY; clone_size: once; v_call: TRBV2
cdr3_aa: ASSYLAGGDKRTQY; clone_size: -; v_call: TRBV6-6
cdr3_aa: ASSATAGQAYEQY; clone_size: few; v_call: TRBV9
cdr3_aa: ASSEAGLAGGRTDTQY; clone_size: -; v_call: TRBV2
cdr3_aa: ASSPDPIGANVLT; clone_size: -; v_call: TRBV7-6
cdr3_aa: AVGGSPGYEQY; clone_size: once; v_call: TRBV27
cdr3_aa: ASSFSSGGQETQY; clone_size: -; v_call: TRBV5-8
cdr3_aa: ASSKTQRHLQETQY; clone_size: few; v_call: TRBV27
cdr3_aa: ASSMPAHRGINEKLF; clone_size: -; v_call: TRBV19
cdr3_aa: ASSSGRLAEFYNEQF; clone_size: -; v_call: TRBV28
cdr3_aa: ASSQDPPGAYGYT; clone_size: -; v_call: TRBV4-2
cdr3_aa: AISDPGGRADTQY; clone_size: few; v_call: TRBV10-3
cdr3_aa: ASSFGTATVYGYT; clone_size: -; v_call: TRBV7-9
cdr3_aa: ASSDSSGEQF; clone_size: -; v_call: TRBV6-4
cdr3_aa: ASGVSNYNEQF; clone_size: -; v_call: TRBV28
cdr3_aa: ASSLVIETSAYNEQF; clone_size: -; v_call: TRBV7-6
cdr3_aa: ASSYFWDYNEQF; clone_size: -; v_call: TRBV6-5
cdr3_aa: ASTLVSGANVLT; clone_size: -; v_call: TRBV6-5
cdr3_aa: ASSVDSTGGGQPQH; clone_size: -; v_call: TRBV9
cdr3_aa: ASSRDQEGQPQH; clone_size: medium-sized; v_call: TRBV11-2
cdr3_aa: ASSSGTYEQY; clone_size: few; v_call: TRBV27
cdr3_aa: ASSEPTLPGELF; clone_size: -; v_call: TRBV6-1
cdr3_aa: ASSPKPGANVLT; clone_size: -; v_call: TRBV5-6
cdr3_aa: ASSMPGATDTQY; clone_size: -; v_call: TRBV28
cdr3_aa: ASSLWQGGEKLF; clone_size: -; v_call: TRBV28
cdr3_aa: ASSLPTGEKLF; clone_size: few; v_call: TRBV28
cdr3_aa: ASSPPGLADTEAF; clone_size: few; v_call: TRBV18